This T cell receptor beta chain was sequenced during a study of cytomegalovirus exposure and HLA in healthy donors. In the study overall: About 180 million T cells yielded over 90 million unique TCR beta sequences in earlier analysis.

V trimming: 6 bases; J trimming: 8 bases; junction bases outside the gene matches: 10. The CDR3 is made up of 14 amino acids. CDR1 is MRHNA, CDR2 SNTAGT, per germline. Likely unrecorded immune exposures existed in these nominally healthy donors. This clone was recorded a few times. This PCR relied on a set of 60 Vbeta primers and 13 Jbeta primers. Produced via immunoSEQ multiplex PCR; TCRdb's table is partial and in-frame only. Of about 110,000 clones in the sample, roughly four fifths were seen once. The chain carries TRBV6-4 and TRBJ1-2; 9 bases line up with TRBD1. The sequenced sample consisted of PBMCs. This receptor was taken from a woman aged 45-60 years in good health and CMV-seropositive. Here the CDR3 reads CASSPGTGFGGYTF. The CDR3, as DNA: TGTGCCAGCAGCCCCGGGACAGGGTTCGGAGGCTACACCTTC.